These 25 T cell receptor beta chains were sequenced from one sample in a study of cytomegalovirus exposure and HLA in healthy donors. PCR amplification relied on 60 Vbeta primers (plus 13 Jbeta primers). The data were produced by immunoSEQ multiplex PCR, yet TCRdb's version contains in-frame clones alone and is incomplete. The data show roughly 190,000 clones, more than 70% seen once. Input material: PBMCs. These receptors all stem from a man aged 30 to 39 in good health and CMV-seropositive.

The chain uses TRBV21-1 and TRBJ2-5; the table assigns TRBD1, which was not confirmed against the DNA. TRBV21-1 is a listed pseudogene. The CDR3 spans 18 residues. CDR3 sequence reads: CASSKMGAWQGAGETQYF. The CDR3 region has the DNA TGTGCCAGCAGCAAAATGGGGGCATGGCAGGGGGCGGGAGAGACCCAGTACTTC.

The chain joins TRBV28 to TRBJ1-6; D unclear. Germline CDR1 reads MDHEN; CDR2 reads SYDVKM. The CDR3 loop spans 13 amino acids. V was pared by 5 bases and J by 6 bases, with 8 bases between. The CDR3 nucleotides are TGTGCCAGCAGTGGAGGGTCTAATTCACCCCTCCACTTT. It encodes CASSGGSNSPLHF.

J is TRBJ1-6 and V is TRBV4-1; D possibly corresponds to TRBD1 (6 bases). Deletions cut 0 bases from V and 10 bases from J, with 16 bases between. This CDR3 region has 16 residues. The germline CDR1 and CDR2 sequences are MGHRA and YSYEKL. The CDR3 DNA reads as TGCGCCAGCAGCCAAGATTCCAGGGGCAGAGGATCACCCCTCCACTTT. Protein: CASSQDSRGRGSPLHF.

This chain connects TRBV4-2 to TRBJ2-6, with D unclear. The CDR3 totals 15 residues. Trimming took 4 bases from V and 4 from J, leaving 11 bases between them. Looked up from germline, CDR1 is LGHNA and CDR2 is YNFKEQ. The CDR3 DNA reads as TGTGCCAGCAGCCGCTATTCGAAAGGGGCCAACGTCCTGACTTTC. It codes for CASSRYSKGANVLTF.

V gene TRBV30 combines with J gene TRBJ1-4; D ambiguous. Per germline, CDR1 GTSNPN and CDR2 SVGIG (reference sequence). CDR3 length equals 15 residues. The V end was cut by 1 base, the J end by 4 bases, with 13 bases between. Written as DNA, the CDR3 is TGTGCCTGGAGTGATGGACTGAACCTTAATGAAAAACTGTTTTTT. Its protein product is CAWSDGLNLNEKLFF.

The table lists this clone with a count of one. The CDR3 DNA sequence: TGTGCCAGCAGTTTAATGGGACAGTCTGAGCAGTTCTTC. Its translation is CASSLMGQSEQFF. The chain joins TRBV27 to TRBJ2-1; 7 nucleotides match TRBD1. After removal of 2 bases from V and 9 bases from J, the junction contained 4 bases not matched to a gene. Germline V lookup: CDR1 MNHEY, CDR2 SMNVEV (reference sequence). The CDR3 is 13 residues long.

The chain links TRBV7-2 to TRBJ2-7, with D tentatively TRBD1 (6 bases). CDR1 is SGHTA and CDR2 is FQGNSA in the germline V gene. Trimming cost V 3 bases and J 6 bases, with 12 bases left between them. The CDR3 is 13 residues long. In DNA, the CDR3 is TGTGCCAGCAGCTTCCGGGACATCGCCGAGCAGTACTTC. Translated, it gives CASSFRDIAEQYF. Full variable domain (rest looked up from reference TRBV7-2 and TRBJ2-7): GAGVSQSPSNKVTEKGKDVELRCDPISGHTALYWYRQSLGQGLEFLIYFQGNSAPDKSGLPSDRFSAERTGGSVSTLTIQRTQQEDSAVYLCASSFRDIAEQYFGPGTRLTVT.

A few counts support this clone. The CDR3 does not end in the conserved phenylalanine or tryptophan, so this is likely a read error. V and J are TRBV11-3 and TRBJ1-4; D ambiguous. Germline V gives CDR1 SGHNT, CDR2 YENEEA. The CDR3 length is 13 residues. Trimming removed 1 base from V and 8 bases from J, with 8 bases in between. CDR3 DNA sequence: TGTGCCAGCAGCTTAGCGGAAGGGGAAAAACTGTTTCTT. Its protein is CASSLAEGEKLFL.

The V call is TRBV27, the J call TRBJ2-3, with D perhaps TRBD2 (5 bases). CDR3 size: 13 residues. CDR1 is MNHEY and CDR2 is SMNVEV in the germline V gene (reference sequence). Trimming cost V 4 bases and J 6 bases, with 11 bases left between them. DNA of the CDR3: TGTGCCAGCAGTTACCAGCCGGGGGATACGCAGTATTTT. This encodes CASSYQPGDTQYF.

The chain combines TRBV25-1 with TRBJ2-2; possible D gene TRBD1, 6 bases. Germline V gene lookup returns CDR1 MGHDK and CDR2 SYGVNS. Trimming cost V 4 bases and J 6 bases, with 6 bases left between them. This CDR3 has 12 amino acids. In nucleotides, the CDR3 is TGTGCCAGCAGTGCAGGGGCCGGGGAGCTGTTTTTT. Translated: CASSAGAGELFF.

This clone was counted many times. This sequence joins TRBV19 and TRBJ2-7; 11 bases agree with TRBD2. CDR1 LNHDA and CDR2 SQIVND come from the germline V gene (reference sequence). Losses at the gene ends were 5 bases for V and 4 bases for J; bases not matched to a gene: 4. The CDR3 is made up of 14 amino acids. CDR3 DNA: TGTGCCAGTAGTGTGACTAGCGGGACTTACGAGCAGTACTTC. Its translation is CASSVTSGTYEQYF.

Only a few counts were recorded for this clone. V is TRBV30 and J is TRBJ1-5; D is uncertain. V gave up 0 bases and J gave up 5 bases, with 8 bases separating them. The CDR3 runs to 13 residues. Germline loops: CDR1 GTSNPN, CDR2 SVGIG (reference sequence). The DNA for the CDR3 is TGTGCCTGGAGTGTACGGGGAGATCAGCCCCAGCATTTT. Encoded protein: CAWSVRGDQPQHF.

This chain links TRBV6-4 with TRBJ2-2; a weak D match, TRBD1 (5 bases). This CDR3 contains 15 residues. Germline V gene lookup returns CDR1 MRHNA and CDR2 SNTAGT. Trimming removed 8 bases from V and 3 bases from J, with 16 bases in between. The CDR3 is CASQEAGSYTGELFF. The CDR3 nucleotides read TGTGCCAGCCAAGAAGCAGGGTCCTACACCGGGGAGCTGTTTTTT.

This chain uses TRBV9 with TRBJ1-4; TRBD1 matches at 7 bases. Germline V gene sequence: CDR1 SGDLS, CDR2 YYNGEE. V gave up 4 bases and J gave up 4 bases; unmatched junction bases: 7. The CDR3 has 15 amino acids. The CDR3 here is CASSSHRGGNEKLFF. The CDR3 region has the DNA TGTGCCAGCAGCTCCCACAGGGGCGGTAATGAAAAACTGTTTTTT.

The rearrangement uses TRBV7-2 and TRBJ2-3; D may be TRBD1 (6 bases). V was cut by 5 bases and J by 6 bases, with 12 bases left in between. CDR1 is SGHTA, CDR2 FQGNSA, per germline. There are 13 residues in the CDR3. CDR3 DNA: TGTGCCAGCAGCCTTGACAGGCGGGATACGCAGTATTTT. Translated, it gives CASSLDRRDTQYF.

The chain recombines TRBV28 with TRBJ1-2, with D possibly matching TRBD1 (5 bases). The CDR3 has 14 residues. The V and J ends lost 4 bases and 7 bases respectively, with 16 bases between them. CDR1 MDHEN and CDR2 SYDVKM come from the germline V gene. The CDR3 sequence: CASSSGSGNRGYTF. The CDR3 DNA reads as TGTGCCAGCAGTTCTGGATCAGGGAATCGTGGCTACACCTTC.

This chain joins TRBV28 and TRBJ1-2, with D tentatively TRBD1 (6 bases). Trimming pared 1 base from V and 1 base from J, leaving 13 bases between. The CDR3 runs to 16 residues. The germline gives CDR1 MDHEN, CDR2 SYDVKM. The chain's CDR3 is CASSLSGQPVNYGYTF. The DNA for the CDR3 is TGTGCCAGCAGTTTATCCGGACAGCCCGTTAACTATGGCTACACCTTC.

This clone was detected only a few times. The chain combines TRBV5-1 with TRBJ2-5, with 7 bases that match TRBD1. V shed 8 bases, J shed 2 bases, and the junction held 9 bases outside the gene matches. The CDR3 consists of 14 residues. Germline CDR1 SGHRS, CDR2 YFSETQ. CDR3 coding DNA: TGCGCCAGTCAGACCTTGGGACAGCAAGAGACCCAGTACTTC. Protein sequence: CASQTLGQQETQYF.

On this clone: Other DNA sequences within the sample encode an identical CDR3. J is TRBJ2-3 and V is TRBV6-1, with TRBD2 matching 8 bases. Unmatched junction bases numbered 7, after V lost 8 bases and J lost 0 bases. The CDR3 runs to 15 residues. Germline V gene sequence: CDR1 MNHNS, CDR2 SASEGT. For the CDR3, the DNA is TGTGCCAGCGATCGGGGGGGAACTAGCACAGATACGCAGTATTTT. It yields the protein CASDRGGTSTDTQYF.

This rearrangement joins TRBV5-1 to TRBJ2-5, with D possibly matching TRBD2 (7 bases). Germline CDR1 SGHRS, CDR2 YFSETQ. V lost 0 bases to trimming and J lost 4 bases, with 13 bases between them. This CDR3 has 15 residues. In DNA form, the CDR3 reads TGCGCCAGCAGCTTGGGGCGGGGGCGACGAGAGACCCAGTACTTC. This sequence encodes CASSLGRGRRETQYF.

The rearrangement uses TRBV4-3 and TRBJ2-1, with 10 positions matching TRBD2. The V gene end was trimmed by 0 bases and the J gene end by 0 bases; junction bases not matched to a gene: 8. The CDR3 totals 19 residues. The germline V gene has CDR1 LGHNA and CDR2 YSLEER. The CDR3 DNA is TGCGCCAGCAGCCAAGACGAGACTAGCGGGTTGTCCTCCTACAATGAGCAGTTCTTC. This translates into CASSQDETSGLSSYNEQFF.

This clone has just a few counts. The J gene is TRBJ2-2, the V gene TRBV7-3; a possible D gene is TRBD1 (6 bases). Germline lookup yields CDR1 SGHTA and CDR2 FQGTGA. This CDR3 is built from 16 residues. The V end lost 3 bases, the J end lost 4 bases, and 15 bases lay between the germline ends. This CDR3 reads CASSFSGTYGTGELFF. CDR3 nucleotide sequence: TGTGCCAGCAGCTTTTCCGGGACATACGGCACCGGGGAGCTGTTTTTT. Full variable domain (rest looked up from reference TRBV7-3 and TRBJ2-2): GAGVSQTPSNKVTEKGKYVELRCDPISGHTALYWYRQSLGQGPEFLIYFQGTGAADDSGLPNDRFFAVRPEGSVSTLKIQRTERGDSAVYLCASSFSGTYGTGELFFGEGSRLTVL.

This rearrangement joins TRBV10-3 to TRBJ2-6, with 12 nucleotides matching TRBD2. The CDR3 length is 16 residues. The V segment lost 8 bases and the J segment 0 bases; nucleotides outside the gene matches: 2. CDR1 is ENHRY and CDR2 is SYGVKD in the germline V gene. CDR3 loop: CAIGLAGSSGANVLTF. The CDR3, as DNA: TGTGCCATCGGACTAGCGGGGTCCTCTGGGGCCAACGTCCTGACTTTC.

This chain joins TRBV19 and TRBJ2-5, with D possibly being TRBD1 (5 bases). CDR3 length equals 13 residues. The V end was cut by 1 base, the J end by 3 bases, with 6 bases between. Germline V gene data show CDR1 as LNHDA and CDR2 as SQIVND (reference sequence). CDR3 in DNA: TGTGCCAGTAGTATAGGCAGGGAAGAGACCCAGTACTTC. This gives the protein CASSIGREETQYF.

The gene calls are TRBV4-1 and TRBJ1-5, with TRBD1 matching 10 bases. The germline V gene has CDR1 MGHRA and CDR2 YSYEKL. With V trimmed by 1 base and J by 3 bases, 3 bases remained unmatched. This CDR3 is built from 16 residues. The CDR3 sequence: CASSQAGTGANQPQHF. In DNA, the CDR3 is TGCGCCAGCAGCCAAGCCGGGACAGGGGCCAATCAGCCCCAGCATTTT.